This T cell receptor (beta chain) is from a study of blood T cell repertoires in COVID-19. The CDR3 is made up of 11 amino acids. V dropped 4 bases and J dropped 7 bases, with 8 bases sitting between them. Per germline, CDR1 PRHDT and CDR2 FYEKMQ (reference sequence). In the authors' methods: Quantification of nucleated cells was approximated via reference gene primer amplification. Generated by immunoSEQ multiplex PCR, the TCRdb table keeps only in-frame clones and is missing some. The V and J calls and clone size were taken over from that table, and D and trimming were inferred from the DNA. This table has roughly 270,000 clones, 70% to 90% appearing once.

This receptor was taken from a man between 45 and 60 years old with active or convalescent COVID-19. The sequenced material came from peripheral blood. The chain joins TRBV13 to TRBJ2-7; unclear D gene. The CDR3 coding sequence is TGTGCCAGCAGCTCTGGCCCAGAGCAGTACTTC. Amino acids: CASSSGPEQYF.